This T cell receptor beta chain was captured in a study of blood T cell repertoires in COVID-19. Study as a whole: COVID-19 samples, acute and convalescent, were from the United States, Italy and Spain. PBMCs, B-cell-depleted T cells, or T cells were the source of the cDNA or gDNA that made up the material.

The CDR3 spans 16 residues. CDR1 and CDR2 from the germline V gene are KGHDR and SFDVKD. V was clipped by 3 bases and J by 4 bases; unmatched bases: 7. Study processing details: Amplification with reference gene primers provided the estimates of nucleated cell counts. Measured with immunoSEQ multiplex PCR; TCRdb has only the in-frame clones, and not every one. The V and J calls and clone size come from that table; D and trimming were worked out from the DNA. The sample yields roughly 200,000 clones, 75% to 90% seen once. The sequenced material came from peripheral blood. The source is a woman aged 55-69 years with acute or convalescent COVID-19. The chain combines TRBV24-1 with TRBJ2-5; 10 bases are shared with TRBD1. In nucleotides, the CDR3 is TGTGCCACCAGTGATCGGACAGGGGGGTCTCTAGAGACCCAGTACTTC. Protein sequence: CATSDRTGGSLETQYF.